These 22 T cell receptor beta chains were all obtained from the same sample, sequenced in a study of radiation and T cells in renal cell carcinoma. This sample's time point: baseline pretreatment blood. The treatment here: 15 Gy SBRT to primary tumor, nephrectomy 4 weeks later. Assay: immunoSEQ multiplex PCR; the TCRdb copy retains only in-frame clones and omits some. The sample holds about 130,000 clones, approximately 90% seen once. The sequenced sample was blood, obtained from a patient whose treatment included radiotherapy and nephrectomy. These receptors were obtained from a woman in her forties or fifties with renal cell carcinoma.

This chain links TRBV14 with TRBJ2-1; 12 bases map to TRBD1. V shed 1 base, J shed 4 bases, and the junction held 20 bases outside the gene matches. CDR3 length: 22 residues. Germline CDR1 reads SGHDN; CDR2 reads FVKESK. The CDR3 spells CASSQGVWRGQGAVFPYNEQFF. The CDR3 nucleotides read TGTGCCAGCAGCCAAGGAGTCTGGCGGGGACAGGGGGCGGTTTTCCCTTACAATGAGCAGTTCTTC. Supplemented by reference TRBV14 and TRBJ2-1, the full variable domain reads EAGVTQFPSHSVIEKGQTVTLRCDPISGHDNLYWYRRVMGKEIKFLLHFVKESKQDESGMPNNRFLAERTGGTYSTLKVQPAELEDSGVYFCASSQGVWRGQGAVFPYNEQFFGPGTRLTVL.

The rearrangement links TRBV27 to TRBJ1-6, with no clear D. Germline CDR1 reads MNHEY; CDR2 reads SMNVEV (reference sequence). V was shortened by 8 bases and J by 4 bases, with 6 bases between the two germline ends. The CDR3 runs 12 residues. CDR3 sequence reads: CASHSYNSPLHF. The CDR3 region has the DNA TGTGCCAGCCATTCATATAATTCACCCCTCCACTTT.

The chain couples TRBV7-9 to TRBJ1-1; 8 bases agree with TRBD1. The V and J ends lost 3 bases and 1 base, in that order; junction bases with no gene match: 4. This CDR3 spans 15 amino acids. CDR1 and CDR2 (germline): SEHNR, FQNEAQ (reference sequence). The CDR3 protein is CASSLRTGPNTEAFF. DNA for the CDR3: TGTGCCAGCAGCTTGAGGACAGGGCCGAACACTGAAGCTTTCTTT.

The CDR3: CAIERGTMETQYF. The CDR3 bases are TGTGCCATAGAGCGGGGGACGATGGAGACCCAGTACTTC. The rearrangement links TRBV30 to TRBJ2-5; 8 bases agree with TRBD2. Trimming removed 8 bases from V and 5 bases from J; junction bases left unmatched: 10. The CDR3 sequence is 13 residues long. Germline values: CDR1 GTSNPN, CDR2 SVGIG (reference sequence).

The chain's CDR3 is CASEDRGYGYTF. The CDR3 nucleotides read TGTGCCAGCGAAGACAGGGGATATGGCTACACCTTC. This rearrangement joins TRBV5-6 to TRBJ1-2; 8 bases map to TRBD1. Germline V lookup: CDR1 SGHDT, CDR2 YYEEEE. The CDR3 length is 12 residues. V lost 7 bases and J lost 5; bases outside the gene matches: 4.

The chain recombines TRBV10-3 with TRBJ2-7; a possible D gene is TRBD2 (5 bases). The V gene lost 10 bases and the J gene lost 0 bases, with 13 bases spanning the gap. The germline V gene encodes CDR1 ENHRY and CDR2 SYGVKD. The CDR3 is made up of 13 amino acids. The CDR3 region has the DNA TGTGCCACCGCGGGCAGGCTCTCCTACGAGCAGTACTTC. Protein sequence: CATAGRLSYEQYF.

Regarding this clone: The junction departs from the called germline gene at one end, perhaps through a read error. The chain recombines TRBV14 with TRBJ2-7; 8 bases fit TRBD1. Per germline, CDR1 SGHDN and CDR2 FVKESK. The CDR3 totals 13 residues. This chain's CDR3 is CASSPTLVTGAAF. Here the CDR3 DNA reads TGTGCCAGCAGCCCCACGTTGGTGACAGGGGCGGCCTTC.

The chain carries TRBV6-5 and TRBJ2-2, with 9 bases matching TRBD2. The junction had 2 bases not matched to a gene; V was cut back by 6 bases and J by 6 bases. The CDR3 extends over 13 amino acids. CDR1 and CDR2 from the germline V gene are MNHEY and SVGAGI. The CDR3 DNA reads TGTGCCAGCAGCCGGACTAGCGCCGGGGAGCTGTTTTTT. Translating gives CASSRTSAGELFF.

The chain is built from TRBV7-9 and TRBJ2-7; D not resolved. Germline values: CDR1 SEHNR, CDR2 FQNEAQ (reference sequence). Trimming shortened V by 1 base and J by 1 base, and 14 bases separated the two germline ends. The CDR3 sequence is 16 residues long. As DNA, the CDR3 is TGTGCCAGCAGCTTAGGGGTCGGGCGCTCATCCTACGAGCAGTACTTC. Encoded protein: CASSLGVGRSSYEQYF.

The gene calls are TRBV5-4 and TRBJ1-6, with D possibly being TRBD1 (5 bases). In germline, CDR1 is SGHNT, CDR2 YYREEE (reference sequence). Deletions cut 3 bases from V and 6 bases from J, with 10 bases between. There are 14 residues in the CDR3. The CDR3 spells CASSSGRGNSPLHF. For the CDR3, the DNA is TGTGCCAGCAGCTCGGGAAGGGGTAATTCACCCCTCCACTTT.

This clone was observed once. The rearrangement uses TRBV5-1 and TRBJ2-7; tentatively, D is TRBD1 (6 bases). There are 13 residues in the CDR3. V was pared by 4 bases and J by 6 bases, with 14 bases between. Per germline, CDR1 SGHRS and CDR2 YFSETQ. CDR3 sequence reads: CASSGRQGTEQYF. CDR3 DNA: TGCGCCAGCAGCGGGCGGCAGGGGACCGAGCAGTACTTC.

The chain is built from TRBV30 and TRBJ2-7; 11 bases are a match to TRBD2. The CDR3 extends over 14 amino acids. Germline V gene data show CDR1 as GTSNPN and CDR2 as SVGIG (reference sequence). J lost 1 base, V lost 2 bases, and 1 base had no gene match. The CDR3 loop is CAWSRLAGSYEQYF. DNA for the CDR3: TGTGCCTGGAGTAGACTAGCGGGATCCTACGAGCAGTACTTC.

The CDR3 DNA follows: TGTGCCAGTACCACGGACAGGGGTTTTGAGCAGTTCTTC. It yields the protein CASTTDRGFEQFF. The chain uses TRBV19 and TRBJ2-1, with TRBD1 matching 9 bases. V lost 7 bases and J lost 9; bases outside the gene matches: 7. Germline values: CDR1 LNHDA, CDR2 SQIVND (reference sequence). CDR3 length equals 13 residues.

This chain connects TRBV7-2 to TRBJ1-2, with D uncertain. V was pared by 0 bases and J by 6 bases, with 8 bases between. Germline V gene sequence: CDR1 SGHTA, CDR2 FQGNSA. The CDR3 has 13 amino acids. The CDR3 loop is CASSLAQADGYTF. Here the CDR3 DNA reads TGTGCCAGCAGCTTAGCCCAGGCCGATGGCTACACCTTC. Full variable domain (missing parts from reference TRBV7-2 and TRBJ1-2): GAGVSQSPSNKVTEKGKDVELRCDPISGHTALYWYRQSLGQGLEFLIYFQGNSAPDKSGLPSDRFSAERTGGSVSTLTIQRTQQEDSAVYLCASSLAQADGYTFGSGTRLTVV.

This rearrangement joins TRBV11-2 to TRBJ2-7; D may be TRBD1 (6 bases). The germline CDR1 and CDR2 sequences are SGHAT and FQNNGV. V was pared by 5 bases and J by 1 base, with 18 bases between. The length of the CDR3 is 16 residues. The CDR3 DNA reads as TGTGCCAGCAGCATCACACCGGGACACGCTTCCTACGAGCAGTACTTC. Its translation is CASSITPGHASYEQYF.

The rearrangement links TRBV4-1 to TRBJ1-5, with a tentative D call TRBD1 (5 bases). The CDR3 loop spans 15 amino acids. Trimming stripped 0 bases from V and 8 bases from J, with 14 bases between. CDR1 is MGHRA, CDR2 YSYEKL, per germline. DNA of the CDR3: TGCGCCAGCAGCCAAGATGACCGCAGGGAGGAGCCCCAGCATTTT. It encodes CASSQDDRREEPQHF.

This chain links TRBV30 with TRBJ2-2; D is perhaps TRBD1 or TRBD2 (5 bases each). CDR1 is GTSNPN, CDR2 SVGIG, per germline (reference sequence). V shed 2 bases and J shed 8 bases, with 12 bases lying between them. The CDR3 totals 13 residues. This CDR3 reads CAWSPRWGGELFF. CDR3 nucleotide sequence: TGTGCCTGGAGTCCCCGATGGGGGGGGGAGCTGTTTTTT.

The CDR3 DNA is TGTGCCAGCAGTTCAACGGACAGTGGGCAGTACTTC. Amino acid sequence: CASSSTDSGQYF. This chain uses TRBV6-5 with TRBJ2-7; a possible D gene is TRBD1 (6 bases). Germline loops: CDR1 MNHEY, CDR2 SVGAGI. V was pared by 4 bases and J by 9 bases, with 13 bases between. The CDR3 has 12 amino acids.

CDR3 DNA: TGTGCCAGCAGCTTATGGAGCGACACTGAAGCTTTCTTT. Protein sequence: CASSLWSDTEAFF. The chain has TRBV7-3 and TRBJ1-1, with D hard to call. The V end was cut by 2 bases, the J end by 3 bases, with 7 bases between. The CDR3 consists of 13 residues. Germline V gives CDR1 SGHTA, CDR2 FQGTGA.

The gene calls are TRBV7-2 and TRBJ2-7; a weak D match, TRBD1 (5 bases). The CDR3 runs 14 residues. The germline V gene encodes CDR1 SGHTA and CDR2 FQGNSA. Trimming pared 4 bases from V and 3 bases from J, leaving 13 bases between. CDR3 sequence: CASSWQDTFYEQYF. In DNA, the CDR3 is TGTGCCAGCAGCTGGCAGGACACCTTCTACGAGCAGTACTTC.

The table lists this clone with a count of one. The chain uses TRBV29-1 and TRBJ2-7; 8 bases are a match to TRBD1. With 4 bases clipped from V and 7 bases from J, the junction kept 12 bases outside the gene matches. Germline-derived CDR1 and CDR2 are SQVTM and ANQGSEA. The CDR3 loop spans 14 amino acids. In DNA form, the CDR3 reads TGCAGCGTTGTTGTCGGACAGGGTACGGGAGAGCAGTACTTC. The encoded protein is CSVVVGQGTGEQYF.

A remark on this clone: One end of the junction fails to match germline, which may point to a read error. V is TRBV7-7 and J is TRBJ1-4; D is unclear. CDR1 is SSHAT and CDR2 is FNYEAQ in the germline V gene (reference sequence). The CDR3 extends over 14 amino acids. Here the CDR3 reads CASSRDGDGEKLFF. CDR3 coding DNA: TGTGCTAGCAGCCGAGATGGAGACGGTGAAAAACTGTTTTTT.